A selection of T cell receptor beta chains follows, all from one sample in a study of shared clonotypes between healthy human individuals. The method was immunoSEQ multiplex PCR; TCRdb's version includes in-frame clones alone and lacks a portion of them. The data contain about 2.4 million clones, 93% of them singletons. Sequencing was done on a sample of naive CD4+ T cells from PBMCs. These receptors all stem from a man aged 18 to 35 in good health. Some clones in this sample may be carry-over from other donors' samples. CDR3s include the opening cysteine and the closing phenylalanine or tryptophan. D genes are given only for firm matches. Some rows mark clone size as missing; the rest say once, few, many or name a class of expanded clone.

TRBV28	16	TRBJ2-7	.	.	TGTGCCAGCAGTACACTAACCAGGTACTTCTTCTACGAGCAGTACTTC	CASSTLTRYFFYEQYF
TRBV5-4	15	TRBJ2-3	TRBD2	.	TGTGCCAGCAGTGCTAGCGGGGGGAGCACAGATACGCAGTATTTT	CASSASGGSTDTQYF
TRBV19	15	TRBJ1-5	.	.	TGTGCCAGTAGTATAGGGTCCGGGGGGCCTCAGCCCCAGCATTTT	CASSIGSGGPQPQHF
TRBV29-1	14	TRBJ2-7	TRBD2	.	TGCAGCGCCAGGGTGATCGGGACTAGCAACGAGCAGTACTTC	CSARVIGTSNEQYF
TRBV7-9	18	TRBJ2-6	.	.	TGTGCCAGCAGCTCCCTCACCTGGGGGGCAACTGGGGCCAACGTCCTGACTTTC	CASSSLTWGATGANVLTF
TRBV7-2	16	TRBJ2-3	TRBD2	.	TGTGCCAGCAGCTTAGGTGCTAGCGGGAGTTCAGATACGCAGTATTTT	CASSLGASGSSDTQYF
TRBV27	15	TRBJ2-5	TRBD2	.	TGTGCCAGCAGTTTACGCGGGAGTCGACAAGAGACCCAGTACTTC	CASSLRGSRQETQYF
TRBV5-1	16	TRBJ2-7	TRBD1	.	TGCGCCAGCAGCTTGCTGGGACAGAGCAGCTCCTACGAGCAGTACTTC	CASSLLGQSSSYEQYF
TRBV6-5	15	TRBJ1-2	TRBD1	.	TGTGCCAGCAGTATCCAAATGACAGGGAACTATGGCTACACCTTC	CASSIQMTGNYGYTF
TRBV5-6	16	TRBJ1-3	.	.	TGTGCCAGCAGCTCGGACGGAAATCGATTTGGAAACACCATATATTTT	CASSSDGNRFGNTIYF
TRBV5-5	12	TRBJ2-1	.	.	TGTGCCAGCAGCCAACTAGGGAATGAGCAGTTCTTC	CASSQLGNEQFF
TRBV4-1	13	TRBJ2-3	.	.	TGCGCCAGCAGCCTTTGGTCCACAGATACGCAGTATTTT	CASSLWSTDTQYF
TRBV5-6	17	TRBJ2-3	TRBD1	.	TGTGCCAGCAGCTTGGGTGGAGTGAGGGGGCCTCCAGATACGCAGTATTTT	CASSLGGVRGPPDTQYF
TRBV28	16	TRBJ1-1	.	.	TGTGCCAGCAGTTTATGGAGCGGAGGGTTAGACACTGAAGCTTTCTTT	CASSLWSGGLDTEAFF
TRBV6-5	13	TRBJ2-7	TRBD2	.	TGTGCCAGCAGTTACGGCGGGAGGGGAGAGCAGTACTTC	CASSYGGRGEQYF
TRBV5-4	16	TRBJ2-1	TRBD2	.	TGTGCCAGCAGCCGGACGGTAGCGGGAGGGGTCAATGAGCAGTTCTTC	CASSRTVAGGVNEQFF
TRBV9	17	TRBJ2-2	.	.	TGTGCCAGCAGCGTAGAACTGGGATATAAGGCCACCGGGGAGCTGTTTTTT	CASSVELGYKATGELFF
TRBV11-2	14	TRBJ2-1	TRBD2	.	TGTGCCAGCAGCCTTAGCGGGACCTACAATGAGCAGTTCTTC	CASSLSGTYNEQFF
TRBV28	13	TRBJ1-2	.	.	TGTGCCAGCAGTTTATGGGCGAACTATGGCTACACCTTC	CASSLWANYGYTF
TRBV19	15	TRBJ1-2	.	.	TGTGCCAGTAGTATATTGGGCAGCCCGTCCTATGGCTACACCTTC	CASSILGSPSYGYTF
TRBV11-2	14	TRBJ2-1	.	.	TGTGCCAGCAGCCGTCGAGAGACCTACAATGAGCAGTTCTTC	CASSRRETYNEQFF
TRBV29-1	15	TRBJ2-3	TRBD1	.	TGCAGCGTTGGAGGACAGGGGTCGCCCACAGATACGCAGTATTTT	CSVGGQGSPTDTQYF
TRBV28	13	TRBJ1-2	TRBD1	.	TGTGCCAGCAGTCTGGACAGGTCGGGTGGCTACACCTTC	CASSLDRSGGYTF
TRBV18	13	TRBJ2-5	.	.	TGTGCCAGCTCACCGGTGGGGGGAGAGACCCAGTACTTC	CASSPVGGETQYF
TRBV10-3	15	TRBJ1-5	.	.	TGTGCCATCAGGGCGGATGGGGGCCTCAATCAGCCCCAGCATTTT	CAIRADGGLNQPQHF
TRBV7-2	16	TRBJ2-1	TRBD2	.	TGTGCCAGCAGCTTAGCAAGCGGGAGGGCGGTCAATGAGCAGTTCTTC	CASSLASGRAVNEQFF
TRBV5-1	16	TRBJ1-4	TRBD1	.	TGCGCCAGCAGCCCCCGGGACAGAACAACTAATGAAAAACTGTTTTTT	CASSPRDRTTNEKLFF
TRBV10-3	14	TRBJ1-2	.	.	TGTGCCATCAGTGACCAGACAGCTAACTATGGCTACACCTTC	CAISDQTANYGYTF
TRBV19	15	TRBJ2-1	.	.	TGTGCCAGTAGGCCCTCCGGACTCGTCTCCCATGAGCAGTTCTTC	CASRPSGLVSHEQFF
TRBV13	14	TRBJ2-3	TRBD1	.	TGTGCCAGCAGTCAAAAACAGGGGTTAGATACGCAGTATTTT	CASSQKQGLDTQYF
TRBV28	12	TRBJ1-5	.	.	TGTGCCAGCAGTTTATGGGGGCAGGCAGGGCATTTT	CASSLWGQAGHF
TRBV5-5	17	TRBJ1-5	.	.	TGTGCCAGCAGCTTGGGTATAGGAACAGGCAGCAATCAGCCCCAGCATTTT	CASSLGIGTGSNQPQHF
TRBV15	16	TRBJ2-7	.	.	TGTGCCACCAGCAGACAGGGGGGGAGTTACTCCTACGAGCAGTACTTC	CATSRQGGSYSYEQYF
TRBV29-1	12	TRBJ1-1	.	.	TGCAGCGGCGAAGGAGTCTCTCCTGAAGCTTTCTTT	CSGEGVSPEAFF
TRBV11-2	16	TRBJ2-1	.	.	TGTGCCAGCAGCCGAGCGGAGGTAGGCACCTACAATGAGCAGTTCTTC	CASSRAEVGTYNEQFF
TRBV19	15	TRBJ1-5	.	.	TGTGCCAGTAGTATGGGCCAGAGACTCAATCAGCCCCAGCATTTT	CASSMGQRLNQPQHF
TRBV7-6	13	TRBJ1-5	.	.	TGTGCCAGCAGCCCTTATAGCAATCAGCCCCAGCATTTT	CASSPYSNQPQHF
TRBV9	16	TRBJ1-5	TRBD1	.	TGTGCCAGCAGCGCAACAGGGGGTCTGGGCAATCAGCCCCAGCATTTT	CASSATGGLGNQPQHF
TRBV27	18	TRBJ2-1	TRBD1	.	TGTGCCAGCAGGAAGGGGGCCGCGTTTTCTGTTTTGCCCCATGAGCAGTTCTTC	CASRKGAAFSVLPHEQFF
TRBV5-1	15	TRBJ2-3	TRBD1	.	TGCGCCAGCAGCCAGACAGGGGTTGGAGCAGATACGCAGTATTTT	CASSQTGVGADTQYF
TRBV7-9	14	TRBJ1-3	.	.	TGTGCCAGCAGCTCGGAGGGGTTCGGAAACACCATATATTTT	CASSSEGFGNTIYF
TRBV7-9	15	TRBJ2-7	TRBD2	once	TGTGCCAGCGGGGACTACCCTCCCAGCTCCTACGAGCAGTACTTC	CASGDYPPSSYEQYF
TRBV28	15	TRBJ2-1	TRBD2	.	TGTGCCAGCAGTTCTCCGGGGGGGATGTCGGATGAGCAGTTCTTC	CASSSPGGMSDEQFF
TRBV21-1	16	TRBJ2-7	.	once	TGTGCCAGCAGCAAATTAGTCCTAGCGGGAGCGGTAGAGCAGTACTTC	CASSKLVLAGAVEQYF
TRBV6-4	16	TRBJ2-1	TRBD2	.	TGTGCCAGCAGTGATAGAACTAGCGGGAGCCACAATGAGCAGTTCTTC	CASSDRTSGSHNEQFF
TRBV18	15	TRBJ1-2	TRBD1	.	TGTGCCAGCTCAGCGGGCAGGGGGGTTGACTATGGCTACACCTTC	CASSAGRGVDYGYTF
TRBV7-2	13	TRBJ2-3	.	.	TGTGCCACGGGGGTGGTATGGGCAGATACGCAGTATTTT	CATGVVWADTQYF
TRBV19	14	TRBJ2-5	.	once	TGTGCCAGTAGTATAGATTATCGGCGAGAGACCCAGTACTTC	CASSIDYRRETQYF
TRBV28	16	TRBJ2-4	TRBD2	.	TGTGCCAGCAAAAATGCGGGGGTCGGTACCAAAAACATTCAGTACTTC	CASKNAGVGTKNIQYF
TRBV30	13	TRBJ2-7	.	.	TGTGCCTGGAGTGTAGGTCTGCCTTACGAGCAGTACTTC	CAWSVGLPYEQYF
TRBV9	15	TRBJ1-5	.	.	TGTGCCAGCAGCGTAGGAGGGTTGGACAATCAGCCCCAGCATTTT	CASSVGGLDNQPQHF
TRBV19	13	TRBJ1-5	.	.	TGTGCCAGTAGTATTGTGGGCGCAGGGACCCAGCATTTT	CASSIVGAGTQHF
TRBV6-6	15	TRBJ1-1	TRBD1	.	TGTGCCAGCAGTTACTCGACAGGGAGGGACACTGAAGCTTTCTTT	CASSYSTGRDTEAFF
TRBV29-1	16	TRBJ2-3	TRBD2	.	TGCAGCGTTCTGGGACTAGCGGGAGAGAGCACAGATACGCAGTATTTT	CSVLGLAGESTDTQYF